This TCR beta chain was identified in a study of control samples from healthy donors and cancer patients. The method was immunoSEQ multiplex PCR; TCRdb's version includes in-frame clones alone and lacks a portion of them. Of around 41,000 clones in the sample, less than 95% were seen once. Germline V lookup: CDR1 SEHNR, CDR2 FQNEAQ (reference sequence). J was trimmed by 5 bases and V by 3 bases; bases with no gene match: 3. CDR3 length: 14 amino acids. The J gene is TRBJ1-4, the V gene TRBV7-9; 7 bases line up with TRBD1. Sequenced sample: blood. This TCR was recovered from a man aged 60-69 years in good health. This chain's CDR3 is CASSFGQANEKLFF. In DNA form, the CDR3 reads TGTGCCAGCAGCTTCGGACAGGCCAATGAAAAACTGTTTTTT.